Each of the 8 T cell receptor beta chains below was sequenced from the same sample in a study of blood T cell repertoires in COVID-19 (TCRdb year 2020). Library preparation employed the immunoSEQ multiplex PCR assay. TCRdb re-hosts the immuneACCESS table, in-frame sequences only. Its copies lack some clones; in the studies checked, an unresolved V gene accounts for under half of them, and the cause for the rest is not known. This sample has around 250,000 clones in its table, and roughly 86% of those were observed once. The ten biggest clones cover around 12% of the sample. Specimen: peripheral blood. The origin of the receptors is a man older than 75 with acute or convalescent COVID-19.

J is TRBJ2-7 and V is TRBV3-1 (or the pseudogene TRBV3-2); 9 bases are a match to TRBD2. Trimming removed 4 bases from V and 2 bases from J; junction bases left unmatched: 6. CDR1 is LGHDT and CDR2 is YNNKEL in the germline V gene (reference sequence). CDR3 size: 15 residues. CDR3 coding DNA: TGTGCCAGCAGCCCTCAGGGGACTAGCACCTACGAGCAGTACTTC. Translating gives CASSPQGTSTYEQYF.

J is TRBJ1-2 and V is TRBV11-1; perhaps TRBD1 as D (6 bases). CDR3 size: 14 residues. Per germline, CDR1 SGHAT and CDR2 FQDESV (reference sequence). V lost 5 bases, J lost 1 base, and 11 bases lay in between. The CDR3: CASSRTDGNYGYTF. Written as DNA, the CDR3 is TGTGCCAGCAGCCGGACAGACGGTAACTATGGCTACACCTTC.

V and J are TRBV29-1 and TRBJ2-7, with TRBD1 as a possible D gene (6 bases). Germline CDR1 SQVTM, CDR2 ANQGSEA. This CDR3 is 14 amino acids long. Trimming stripped 4 bases from V and 0 bases from J, with 13 bases between. The CDR3 spells CSVVTRGNSYEQYF. CDR3 DNA sequence: TGCAGCGTTGTTACCAGGGGAAACTCCTACGAGCAGTACTTC.

This clone turned up a few times. The chain couples TRBV14 to TRBJ1-1, with TRBD1 as a possible D gene (6 bases). V lost 0 bases and J lost 9, with 11 bases in between. Germline loops: CDR1 SGHDN, CDR2 FVKESK. The CDR3 has 13 amino acids. As DNA, the CDR3 is TGTGCCAGCAGCCAAGAGTACTGGGGGCAAGCTTTCTTT. This translates into CASSQEYWGQAFF.

The V gene is TRBV29-1, the J gene TRBJ2-5; no clear D gene. This CDR3 spans 11 amino acids. Germline-derived CDR1 and CDR2 are SQVTM and ANQGSEA. Trimming removed 4 bases from V and 3 bases from J, with 6 bases in between. Here the CDR3 DNA reads TGCAGCGTTGGAGCCAAAGAGACCCAGTACTTC. Translating it yields CSVGAKETQYF. The complete variable domain, with remaining parts taken from reference TRBV29-1 and TRBJ2-5, reads SAVISQKPSRDICQRGTSLTIQCQVDSQVTMMFWYRQQPGQSLTLIATANQGSEATYESGFVIDKFPISRPNLTFSTLTVSNMSPEDSSIYLCSVGAKETQYFGPGTRLLVL.

This rearrangement joins TRBV7-2 to TRBJ2-3, with 7 nucleotides matching TRBD2. The V gene's germline CDR1 is SGHTA and CDR2 FQGNSA. This CDR3 region has 13 residues. The V segment lost 5 bases and the J segment 3 bases; nucleotides outside the gene matches: 2. The DNA of the CDR3 is TGTGCCAGCAGCAGCGGGGTAACAGATACGCAGTATTTT. Protein product: CASSSGVTDTQYF.

The chain uses TRBV6-1 and TRBJ2-7, with 10 bases identical to TRBD1. The CDR3 loop spans 15 amino acids. The V and J ends lost 2 bases and 2 bases, in that order; junction bases with no gene match: 3. CDR1 is MNHNS, CDR2 SASEGT, per germline. The CDR3 reads CASSERDRGPYEQYF. CDR3 coding DNA: TGTGCCAGCAGTGAAAGGGACAGGGGACCCTACGAGCAGTACTTC.

This clone has a handful of counts. The CDR3 bases are TGCGCCAGCAGCCAAGATAATGGGGGCACCCAGCCCCAGCATTTT. Protein: CASSQDNGGTQPQHF. The chain employs TRBV4-3 and TRBJ1-5, with D perhaps matching TRBD1 (6 bases). Germline V gene lookup returns CDR1 LGHNA and CDR2 YSLEER. Trimming took 0 bases from V and 7 from J, leaving 13 bases between them. The CDR3 spans 15 residues.